This TCR beta chain was identified in a study of cytomegalovirus exposure and HLA in healthy donors (dated by TCRdb to the late 2010s). Regarding the study in general: In an earlier analysis of fewer than 750 of the donors, around 300 Gb of sequence data and just under 120 million unique TCR beta sequences from about 190 million T cells were reported. Both class I and class II loci were covered by HLA typing, at four-digit resolution. The study used immunosequencing to profile the T cell repertoires of several hundred subjects and linked those repertoires to cytomegalovirus serostatus. Four or five DR-DQ haplotypes were handled as single units for association and clustering, since linkage in the cohort was strong. Alongside the repertoire data, information on donor age, sex, ethnicity and CMV serostatus was compiled. The aim of the study was to test whether cataloging public T cell receptors could identify signatures of past pathogen exposure. The genetic ancestry cluster associated with self-reported Caucasian donors included 81% of the roughly 410 genotyped donors. A later analysis re-examined previously published TCR beta repertoires from about 700 donors and added high-resolution HLA genotyping to investigate patterns of TCR occurrence. On average, approximately 250,000 unique TCR beta nucleotide sequences were sequenced per donor among 300 to 500 genotyped donors of the cohort, with approximately 18% of those sequences being non-productive. The later analysis used no new phenotypic data to find candidate immune exposures, relying instead on TCR beta sequences and their occurrence across donors. Typing coverage varied by locus: roughly 620-640 donors for A, B, C, DRB1 and DQB1; roughly 560 for DQA1; around 610 for DPA1; about 450 for DPB1. To predict cytomegalovirus infection status, the study brought together high-throughput TCR immunosequencing, statistical association of individual TCRs with disease status, and machine learning. In a later genetic analysis, genome-wide SNP genotypes for about 65% of the 666 donors were used, and that subset was treated as a discovery cohort. Around 300 gigabases of sequencing data and approximately 85 million unique TCR sequences were included in an early release covering about 600 HLA-typed donors. A separate validation cohort of roughly 120 different subjects was used in addition to the approximately 640-subject first cohort. Every discovery cohort repertoire had been produced on one sequencing platform. An earlier analysis of roughly 600 of the donors used high-throughput TCR beta sequencing to judge whether each TCR beta V gene segment behaved as functional or pseudogenic. On the study overall, not on this receptor specifically: An earlier analysis of some 560 of the donors showed that most TCR beta V segments appeared in productive rearrangements either about 87% or about 30% of the time, which broadly matched IMGT annotations. A cluster of highly shared sequence variants was judged likely to represent a technical artifact of the sequencing pipeline. Three of the identified cytomegalovirus-associated TCR beta chains were confirmed in vitro to be specific for cytomegalovirus antigens. Because some donors lacked HLA typing at each locus, the association tests relied only on the typed subset. Compared with the roughly 670-donor mean, donors in an Asian-associated ancestry cluster had fewer N-insertions in productive TCRs, according to a later genetic analysis. In a later analysis, most CMV-associated TCR beta chains were found to appear HLA-restricted, with HLA associations seemingly driven largely by CMV exposure. Only TCR beta chains were sequenced in this cohort, and the absence of alpha or paired-chain data limited detectable features. According to the authors, the approach could potentially be generalized to other disease states and immunological phenotypes. The presence/absence analyses assumed that sequencing depth was roughly uniform across donors, and that assumption may not be true. Some IMGT-functional V segments, including TRBV6-2 and TRBV6-3, could not be distinguished by the 87-base-pair reads and were therefore excluded. According to a later analysis, TCR association rates differed among HLA loci, with DRB1 alleles showing the most associated TCRs and HLA-C alleles showing the fewest. Correlated functional status among segregating V segments might reflect linkage disequilibrium, but an unknown experimental factor could not be ruled out. At a false discovery rate of 0.05, a later analysis linked under 20,000 TCR beta sequences to specific HLA alleles. The classifier was reported to diagnose cytomegalovirus status with high specificity and sensitivity in both the original and validation cohorts. For the cohort, immune exposure information was limited to CMV serostatus. When HLA alleles, especially DR and DQ, strongly co-occurred, attributing TCR associations to individual alleles was difficult. Most TCR sequences were seen in very few donors, while some public TCRs were found in many individuals. According to a later analysis, parvovirus B19, influenza, CMV and Epstein-Barr virus appeared linked to several top co-occurrence clusters. A further reported finding was that TCR beta sequences accurately predicted the HLA-A and HLA-B alleles for most subjects in the first cohort. Seventeen rarely observed V segments, including chromosome 9 orphons, were excluded from the earlier analysis of 550 to 700 of the donors because counts were too low. V-gene and J-gene trimming of TCR beta chains was associated with a missense DCLRE1C variant in a later genetic analysis, and the association was replicated in an independent cohort. In a later analysis, HLA-associated TCR beta chains were found to be more clonally expanded and to have lower generation probabilities than equally common non-associated chains. The study listed 150 to 200 TCR beta chains as associated with cytomegalovirus.

With respect to this clone: This clone's antigen is unknown. No much larger clone exists at a distance of one base, and base qualities are not known.

The library came from the immunoSEQ multiplex PCR assay. For the multiplex PCR, a mixture combining 60 forward primers for TCR Vbeta segments and 13 reverse primers for TCR Jbeta segments was used. The CDR3 region of rearranged TCR beta genes was amplified from genomic DNA with a multiplex PCR assay. On the Illumina HiSeq System, the amplified TCR beta libraries were sequenced as 87-base-pair reads. Per the source publication's procedure: A later analysis tallied tens of millions of unique TCR beta chains across the 666 repertoires, and around 12 million of those chains were shared by two or more donors. A nearest-neighbor algorithm error-corrected the raw reads and collapsed the reads into unique sequences, merging closely related sequences to remove PCR and sequencing errors. V, D and J gene segments were assigned by aligning CDR3 sequences to IMGT reference sequences. For a sequence to be retained, a match of at least six nucleotides was required to both a V gene segment and a J gene segment. A rearrangement was called productive if the CDR3 had no stop codons and remained in frame with V and J, and every other rearrangement was called non-productive. CDR3 was defined according to IMGT convention as the region running from the second conserved V-encoded cysteine to the conserved J-encoded phenylalanine. In an earlier analysis of around 570 of the donors, sequences lacking an unambiguous match to a single V gene segment were excluded. An earlier analysis of several hundred of the donors classified V segments as functional when productive rearrangements were above 56.7% and as segregating when the standard deviation between donors was above 5%. A statistical classification framework was built for diagnosing cytomegalovirus status from the catalog of TCR beta chain sequences. A later analysis assigned V and J genes by comparing TCR nucleotide sequences with IMGT/GENE-DB human TR gene sequences. The TCRdist pipeline was used in a later analysis to assign CDR3 sequences and most-parsimonious VDJ recombination scenarios. In a later analysis, each TCR beta chain was defined by its CDR3 amino acid sequence together with its V-gene family, and reads lacking a unique V-gene family were excluded. In a later analysis, 550 to 650 highly shared, low-generation-probability nucleotide sequences were removed to address suspected cross-contamination and a sequencing artifact. For each public chain, a later analysis derived a clonal expansion index from normalized ranks of inferred template counts within each repertoire. In a later analysis, generation probabilities were computed with a VDJ recombination model fitted to out-of-frame rearrangements, and the resulting probabilities were checked against IGoR. In a later analysis, hypergeometric tests were used to score TCR-TCR, TCR-HLA and TCR-CMV co-occurrence, with a repertoire-size bias correction applied to TCR pairs. A later analysis estimated false discovery rates by permuting HLA or CMV assignments 20 times. In a later analysis, co-occurring TCRs were grouped with DBSCAN, and TCRdist sequence similarity was added when clustering was performed within HLA-allele-positive subsets. Co-occurrence clustering excluded repertoires with fewer than 30,000 or more than 120,000 public chains, plus five with anomalous nucleotide sharing. The table was pulled from immuneACCESS by TCRdb, which kept in-frame rearrangements only. Such tables lose some clones; where checked, under half of the loss comes from unresolved V genes, and the rest has no known cause. For V, J and clone size, that table is used; D and trimming come from the DNA. This sample comprises roughly 150,000 clones, approximately 82% of them detected only once. 11% of the sample goes to the ten largest clones.

V loses 5 bases at its end and J loses 5 bases; junction bases beyond the gene matches: 6. From its cysteine to its phenylalanine, the CDR3 spans 14 amino acids. Only the CDR3 region is kept as DNA, spanning 42 bases read in frame from base 1. The germline V gene yields MNHNS for CDR1 and SASEGT for CDR2. The cohort was made up of roughly 670 healthy bone marrow donors. At the time of sampling, every cohort member was nominally healthy, though immune exposures that went unrecorded were likely present. The donor tested CMV seropositive and was one of the 289 seropositive cohort members. A peripheral blood sample was provided by each donor, and peripheral blood mononuclear cells were used for TCR beta sequencing. The Qiagen DNeasy Blood Extraction Kit was used to extract genomic DNA from the blood cell samples.

Specimen: PBMCs. This chain joins TRBV6-1 to TRBJ2-3, and TRBD1 aligns with 8 junction nucleotides. The sequence derives from a man aged 18-30 years in good health and CMV-seropositive. The sequenced DNA is TGTGCCAGCAGTTCCGGGACAGGTCTAGATACGCAGTATTTT. It translates to CASSSGTGLDTQYF.